The 9 T cell receptor beta chains listed next were all sequenced from one sample in a study of shared clonotypes between healthy human individuals. Sequenced by immunoSEQ multiplex PCR; TCRdb stores in-frame clones only, minus some. The repertoire holds 600,000 to 750,000 clones, roughly 91% seen once, with roughly 36% in the top ten. Sequencing used memory CD8+ T cells from PBMCs. Subset meaning: CD45RO+ cells pooled with CCR7-negative TemRA cells. The receptors here all came from a man between 18 and 29 years old in good health. Some clones in this sample may be carry-over from other donors' samples.

V is TRBV6-5 and J is TRBJ2-3; TRBD2 agrees at 9 bases. Germline assignment: CDR1 MNHEY and CDR2 SVGAGI. This CDR3 contains 15 residues. V trimming: 5 bases; J trimming: 1 base; junction bases outside the gene matches: 4. The CDR3, as DNA: TGTGCCAGCAGTGTAGTAGCGGGAGGCACAGATACGCAGTATTTT. This codes for CASSVVAGGTDTQYF.

This chain joins TRBV9 and TRBJ2-1; D gene ambiguous. The V end was cut by 3 bases, the J end by 1 base, with 11 bases between. Germline V gives CDR1 SGDLS, CDR2 YYNGEE. This CDR3 has 15 amino acids. DNA for the CDR3: TGTGCCAGCAGCGAGCAGTCTAGGTCCTACAATGAGCAGTTCTTC. It codes for CASSEQSRSYNEQFF.

The chain employs TRBV4-2 and TRBJ2-2, with 9 bases that match TRBD2. Per the germline V gene, CDR1 is LGHNA and CDR2 is YNFKEQ. The CDR3 has 15 residues. The trim removed 2 bases at V and 5 bases at J, leaving 3 bases unmatched. CDR3 bases: TGTGCCAGCAGCCAATCCAGCGGGAGGACCGGGGAGCTGTTTTTT. Translating it yields CASSQSSGRTGELFF.

In regard to this clone: The identical CDR3 is also encoded by other nucleotide sequences in the sample. The chain has TRBV27 and TRBJ2-4; no reliable D call. In germline, CDR1 is MNHEY, CDR2 SMNVEV (reference sequence). The CDR3 runs 16 residues. V was clipped by 0 bases and J by 0 bases, with 9 bases between them. The CDR3 DNA sequence: TGTGCCAGCAGTTTATCCGGGCCATTAGCCAAAAACATTCAGTACTTC. Its translation: CASSLSGPLAKNIQYF.

In DNA, the CDR3 is TGTGCCAGCAGTCCTCTAGCGGGAATATTTGAGCAGTACTTC. As protein: CASSPLAGIFEQYF. This rearrangement joins TRBV6-6 to TRBJ2-7; 9 bases line up with TRBD2. V trimming: 5 bases; J trimming: 7 bases; junction bases outside the gene matches: 9. CDR3 length equals 14 residues. Germline CDR1 is MNHNY and CDR2 is SVGAGI (reference sequence).

The rearrangement joins TRBV28 to TRBJ2-5; no firm D call. V was clipped by 6 bases and J by 6 bases, with 8 bases between them. Looked up from germline, CDR1 is MDHEN and CDR2 is SYDVKM. The CDR3 is 11 amino acids. The CDR3: CASSTGQTQYF. CDR3 nucleotides: TGTGCCAGCAGCACCGGGCAGACCCAGTACTTC.

The genes are TRBV2 and TRBJ1-2, with D tentatively TRBD1 (6 bases). Germline CDR1 reads SNHLY; CDR2 reads FYNNEI. Trimming removed 6 bases from V and 1 base from J, with 24 bases in between. This CDR3 is 18 amino acids long. Here the CDR3 reads CASRAAMSDRRFNYGYTF. CDR3 bases: TGTGCCAGCAGGGCAGCGATGAGTGACAGGCGGTTTAACTATGGCTACACCTTC.

This rearrangement joins TRBV4-2 to TRBJ1-2, with D unresolved. CDR1 is LGHNA and CDR2 is YNFKEQ in the germline V gene. The CDR3 covers 17 residues. V shed 7 bases and J shed 4 bases, with 25 bases lying between them. The CDR3 coding sequence is TGTGCCAGCACCCCGAGGTTGGTAGAGGGCTCGGGCTATGGCTACACCTTC. It yields the protein CASTPRLVEGSGYGYTF.

This rearrangement joins TRBV28 to TRBJ2-1; 9 nucleotides match TRBD1. The V gene end was trimmed by 4 bases and the J gene end by 0 bases; junction bases not matched to a gene: 4. The germline CDR1 and CDR2 sequences are MDHEN and SYDVKM. This CDR3 has 16 amino acids. CDR3 nucleotides: TGTGCCAGCAGTTGGACAGGGGAACTCTCCTACAATGAGCAGTTCTTC. It codes for CASSWTGELSYNEQFF.